What follows describes a single T cell receptor (beta chain). The antigen remains unidentified. These data are taken from a study of cytomegalovirus exposure and HLA in healthy donors. General study findings and limits: It was reportedly the case that the classifier diagnosed cytomegalovirus status with high specificity and sensitivity. About 150 TCR beta chains were listed as cytomegalovirus-associated. First-cohort TCR clusters tended to co-occur in the roughly 130 validation repertoires, a later analysis found.

Donors came from a validation cohort of approximately 110 subjects, distinct from the first 666-subject cohort. This CDR3 has 17 residues. J gave up 5 bases and V 4 bases, and 9 bases lay outside the gene matches. CDR1 and CDR2 from the germline V gene are MDHEN and SYDVKM. Here immunoSEQ multiplex PCR was the method, and the copy in TCRdb shows in-frame clones only, minus some. The repertoire holds some 170,000 clones, with roughly 90% as singletons. The specimen sequenced was PBMCs. This sequence originates from a woman aged 18-29 years in good health and CMV-seropositive. The chain is built from TRBV28 and TRBJ1-5; 12 nucleotides agree with TRBD1. In DNA, the CDR3 is TGTGCCAGCAGTTCGCCCGGGACAGGGGGCGCCCATCAGCCCCAGCATTTT. Residues: CASSSPGTGGAHQPQHF.